This T cell receptor beta chain stems from a study of CD8 T cells in ankylosing spondylitis. Study observations and caveats: The disease-linked clones had a CD8+ phenotype and low blood frequencies. Eight highly homologous variants formed a TCR beta motif that appeared characteristic of ankylosing spondylitis blood.

This clonotype was detected many times. Its antigen is not known. TCRdb itself ran the 5' RACE reads through MiXCR, one entry per CDR3 protein. The table has 150,000 to 200,000 distinct CDR3 sequences, 10% to 15% seen once; the top ten hold approximately 9.9%. This receptor was obtained from a female donor with ankylosing spondylitis or in good health (not recorded which). Sequenced sample: blood, either unsorted or a sorted T cell fraction (not recorded which).

The CDR3 protein is CASSLGALNQPQHF. The CDR3 bases are TGTGCCAGCAGCTTAGGGGCCCTCAATCAGCCCCAGCATTTT. The chain recombines TRBV7-9 with TRBJ1-5; D unclear. The germline V gene encodes CDR1 SEHNR and CDR2 FQNEAQ (reference sequence). CDR3 length: 14 amino acids. V shed 1 base and J shed 3 bases, with 7 bases lying between them.